The next 29 T cell receptor beta chains were all read from a single sample in a study of T cell changes during pregnancy in multiple sclerosis. Profiled with immunoSEQ multiplex PCR; TCRdb holds only in-frame clones, not every one. Among approximately 87,000 clones listed, 75% to 95% were seen once. The input for sequencing was CD4+ T cells from peripheral blood mononuclear cells, taken in the second trimester of pregnancy. These receptors were obtained from a female donor with multiple sclerosis, enrolled in a pregnancy study.

The rearrangement joins TRBV19 to TRBJ1-2, with D possibly TRBD1 on 5 matching bases. Germline lookup yields CDR1 LNHDA and CDR2 SQIVND (reference sequence). Trimming shortened V by 1 base and J by 6 bases, and 6 bases separated the two germline ends. CDR3 length: 12 residues. CDR3 protein: CASSIAGHGYTF. CDR3 sequence (DNA): TGTGCCAGTAGTATAGCAGGGCATGGCTACACCTTC.

The chain uses TRBV6-5 and TRBJ1-2; possible D gene TRBD1, 6 bases. This CDR3 spans 16 amino acids. CDR1 MNHEY and CDR2 SVGAGI come from the germline V gene. V was trimmed by 0 bases and J by 4 bases, leaving 15 bases between them. In DNA, the CDR3 is TGTGCCAGCAGTTACTCTGTGGGGGCAAGTGGCTATGGCTACACCTTC. Translation: CASSYSVGASGYGYTF.

CDR3 DNA sequence: TGTGCCAGCAGCTTTCGACAGGGCCTCAACACAGATACGCAGTATTTT. Its protein product is CASSFRQGLNTDTQYF. This chain joins TRBV5-8 and TRBJ2-3, with 7 bases identical to TRBD1. Germline V gene sequence: CDR1 SGHTS, CDR2 YDEGEE. The length of the CDR3 is 16 residues. V trimming: 2 bases; J trimming: 2 bases; junction bases outside the gene matches: 8. Full variable domain (remainder filled in from reference TRBV5-8 and TRBJ2-3): EAGVTQSPTHLIKTRGQQATLRCSPISGHTSVYWYQQALGLGLQFLLWYDEGEERNRGNFPPRFSGRQFPNYSSELNVNALELEDSALYLCASSFRQGLNTDTQYFGPGTRLTVL.

This chain links TRBV4-2 with TRBJ2-7, with 8 bases aligning to TRBD2. The ends lost 0 bases at V and 3 bases at J; junction bases unmatched: 16. The CDR3 has 19 amino acids. Germline CDR1 is LGHNA and CDR2 is YNFKEQ. CDR3 in amino acids: CASSQDRGLEGFLDYEQYF. CDR3 DNA sequence: TGTGCCAGCAGCCAAGATCGGGGACTAGAAGGATTCCTGGACTACGAGCAGTACTTC.

The chain is built from TRBV6-6 and TRBJ2-4, with D possibly being TRBD1 (6 bases). Germline V gives CDR1 MNHNY, CDR2 SVGAGI (reference sequence). The germline V and J ends were trimmed by 2 bases and 5 bases, with 10 bases remaining between them. The length of the CDR3 is 14 residues. The CDR3 spells CASSYGGVQNIQYF. CDR3 nucleotide sequence: TGTGCCAGCAGTTACGGGGGCGTCCAAAACATTCAGTACTTC.

This rearrangement joins TRBV28 to TRBJ1-5; 8 bases fit TRBD1. Trimming removed 7 bases from V and 0 bases from J; junction bases left unmatched: 8. The CDR3 loop spans 16 amino acids. Germline CDR1 is MDHEN and CDR2 is SYDVKM. CDR3 sequence (DNA): TGTGCCAGCATCAACTACAGGGGGAATAGCAATCAGCCCCAGCATTTT. This codes for CASINYRGNSNQPQHF. Full variable domain (outside the CDR3, taken from reference TRBV28 and TRBJ1-5): DVKVTQSSRYLVKRTGEKVFLECVQDMDHENMFWYRQDPGLGLRLIYFSYDVKMKEKGDIPEGYSVSREKKERFSLILESASTNQTSMYLCASINYRGNSNQPQHFGDGTRLSIL.

This clone was detected once. The J gene is TRBJ1-3, the V gene TRBV7-3; D possibly corresponds to TRBD1 (5 bases). CDR1 and CDR2 (germline): SGHTA, FQGTGA. This CDR3 has 15 residues. The V end lost 4 bases, the J end lost 0 bases, and 10 bases lay between the germline ends. CDR3 DNA sequence: TGTGCCAGCAGCTCCCAGGGCACCTCTGGAAACACCATATATTTT. Translating it yields CASSSQGTSGNTIYF.

This clone was found a few times. The rearrangement links TRBV5-6 to TRBJ2-1, with 13 bases matching TRBD2. V trimming: 4 bases; J trimming: 5 bases; junction bases outside the gene matches: 6. The CDR3 runs 16 residues. The germline CDR1 and CDR2 sequences are SGHDT and YYEEEE. The CDR3 DNA reads TGTGCCAGCAGCATGACTAGCGGGAGGATCCACAATGAGCAGTTCTTC. Translation: CASSMTSGRIHNEQFF.

This chain uses TRBV6-5 with TRBJ1-5; tentatively, D is TRBD1 (5 bases). The CDR3 is made up of 15 amino acids. Germline loops: CDR1 MNHEY, CDR2 SVGAGI. The V gene lost 6 bases and the J gene lost 5 bases, with 17 bases spanning the gap. The CDR3 bases are TGTGCCAGCAGCCGGTGGGGCCAGGCGGATCAGCCCCAGCATTTT. Translation: CASSRWGQADQPQHF.

This chain connects TRBV2 to TRBJ1-6; 7 nucleotides match TRBD1. The length of the CDR3 is 15 residues. Per the germline V gene, CDR1 is SNHLY and CDR2 is FYNNEI. The trim removed 5 bases at V and 4 bases at J, leaving 5 bases unmatched. CDR3 in amino acids: CASSFIQGYNSPLHF. For the CDR3, the DNA is TGTGCCAGCAGTTTTATACAGGGGTATAATTCACCCCTCCACTTT.

The rearrangement links TRBV9 to TRBJ2-6; 7 bases map to TRBD1. With 0 bases clipped from V and 2 bases from J, the junction kept 8 bases outside the gene matches. The V gene's germline CDR1 is SGDLS and CDR2 YYNGEE. The CDR3 covers 18 residues. The CDR3 bases are TGTGCCAGCAGCGTAGAAGAGACAGGGTTCCCTGGGGCCAACGTCCTGACTTTC. Protein sequence: CASSVEETGFPGANVLTF.

The rearrangement links TRBV5-1 to TRBJ2-2, with 7 bases matching TRBD1. The CDR3 totals 16 residues. The trim removed 4 bases at V and 1 base at J, leaving 7 bases unmatched. In germline, CDR1 is SGHRS, CDR2 YFSETQ. The CDR3 sequence is CASSRSGGWNTGELFF. CDR3 DNA: TGCGCCAGCAGCAGATCAGGGGGATGGAACACCGGGGAGCTGTTTTTT.

The chain joins TRBV2 to TRBJ1-1, with D uncertain. V was trimmed by 4 bases and J by 1 base, leaving 10 bases between them. The CDR3 consists of 14 residues. Germline loops: CDR1 SNHLY, CDR2 FYNNEI. CDR3 sequence: CASSGGGGNTEAFF. The CDR3 coding sequence is TGTGCCAGCAGTGGAGGAGGAGGGAACACTGAAGCTTTCTTT. The entire variable domain, with the rest obtained from reference TRBV2 and TRBJ1-1, is as follows: EPEVTQTPSHQVTQMGQEVILRCVPISNHLYFYWYRQILGQKVEFLVSFYNNEISEKSEIFDDQFSVERPDGSNFTLKIRSTKLEDSAMYFCASSGGGGNTEAFFGQGTRLTVV.

The chain has TRBV28 and TRBJ1-4; 7 positions match TRBD1. Germline V gene data show CDR1 as MDHEN and CDR2 as SYDVKM. The CDR3 consists of 15 residues. Unmatched junction bases numbered 7, after V lost 5 bases and J lost 4 bases. The chain's CDR3 is CASSPAGTDNEKLFF. CDR3 DNA: TGTGCCAGCAGTCCCGCCGGGACAGATAATGAAAAACTGTTTTTT.

The rearrangement links TRBV7-3 to TRBJ1-2; possibly TRBD1 for D (5 bases). The CDR3 runs to 14 residues. The V end was cut by 3 bases, the J end by 4 bases, with 12 bases between. Looked up from germline, CDR1 is SGHTA and CDR2 is FQGTGA. DNA of the CDR3: TGTGCCAGCAGCTTCGGAGGGGATGGCTATGGCTACACCTTC. Translation gives CASSFGGDGYGYTF.

The rearrangement uses TRBV19 and TRBJ1-1, with D uncertain. Between the trimmed V and J ends, which lost 5 bases and 4 bases, there was a span of 14 bases. Germline V CDR1 and CDR2: LNHDA, SQIVND (reference sequence). The CDR3 covers 14 residues. CDR3 coding DNA: TGTGCCAGTAGTTTAGGGAACCGGGTCACTGAAGCTTTCTTT. Amino acids: CASSLGNRVTEAFF.

The chain employs TRBV7-3 and TRBJ2-7; D is unresolved. This CDR3 contains 12 residues. CDR1 and CDR2 from the germline V gene are SGHTA and FQGTGA. The V and J ends lost 5 bases and 3 bases respectively, with 8 bases between them. CDR3: CASSLPLYEQYF. In nucleotides, the CDR3 is TGTGCCAGCAGCCTCCCTCTCTACGAGCAGTACTTC.

The table lists this clone with a count of one. This chain connects TRBV7-9 to TRBJ2-1; TRBD2 is a possible D gene (6 bases). The germline V gene encodes CDR1 SEHNR and CDR2 FQNEAQ (reference sequence). V lost 5 bases, J lost 9 bases, and 11 bases lay in between. The length of the CDR3 is 12 residues. The CDR3 here is CASSRDSSEQFF. CDR3 nucleotide sequence: TGTGCCAGCAGCCGGGACTCTTCTGAGCAGTTCTTC.

The chain recombines TRBV2 with TRBJ2-1, with 10 bases aligning to TRBD2. Germline V CDR1 and CDR2: SNHLY, FYNNEI. Germline trimming cut 8 bases from V and 6 bases from J; bases unmatched to any gene: 4. The CDR3 covers 13 residues. The DNA of the CDR3 is TGTGCCAGCCGGGCTAGCGGGAGCAATGAGCAGTTCTTC. Translating it yields CASRASGSNEQFF.

The V call is TRBV11-2, the J call TRBJ1-5; D gene uncertain. Germline loops: CDR1 SGHAT, CDR2 FQNNGV. The CDR3 sequence is 13 residues long. V was trimmed by 0 bases and J by 3 bases, leaving 3 bases between them. The CDR3 nucleotides read TGTGCCAGCAGCTTAGATTACAATCAGCCCCAGCATTTT. Residues: CASSLDYNQPQHF.

This clone was seen only once. The rearrangement uses TRBV27 and TRBJ2-7, with 7 bases lining up with TRBD1. CDR3 length: 15 amino acids. Unmatched junction bases numbered 6, after V lost 3 bases and J lost 1 base. In germline, CDR1 is MNHEY, CDR2 SMNVEV (reference sequence). The CDR3 region is CASSFGAGGSYEQYF. CDR3 sequence (DNA): TGTGCCAGCAGTTTTGGGGCAGGGGGATCCTACGAGCAGTACTTC.

This chain links TRBV11-2 with TRBJ2-3; TRBD2 matches at 8 bases. Germline V CDR1 and CDR2: SGHAT, FQNNGV. V was pared by 7 bases and J by 3 bases, with 9 bases of the junction left unmatched. This CDR3 has 15 amino acids. The CDR3 spells CASTPSGGATDTQYF. CDR3 DNA sequence: TGTGCCAGCACCCCCTCCGGGGGGGCGACAGATACGCAGTATTTT.

J is TRBJ2-3 and V is TRBV7-6; 10 positions match TRBD2. CDR1 is SGHVS, CDR2 FNYEAQ, per germline. The CDR3 spans 20 residues. V dropped 1 base and J dropped 2; count of bases not matched to a gene: 15. CDR3 DNA: TGTGCCAGCAGCTTAGGGCGGGGGCCTAGCGGGGGCCGATACACAGATACGCAGTATTTT. It encodes CASSLGRGPSGGRYTDTQYF. Together with reference TRBV7-6 and TRBJ2-3, the CDR3 gives the full variable domain: GAGVSQSPRYKVTKRGQDVALRCDPISGHVSLYWYRQALGQGPEFLTYFNYEAQQDKSGLPNDRFSAERPEGSISTLTIQRTEQRDSAMYRCASSLGRGPSGGRYTDTQYFGPGTRLTVL.

This clone was found a few times. The chain is built from TRBV28 and TRBJ1-6, with 12 bases fitting TRBD1. With 8 bases clipped from V and 11 bases from J, the junction kept 22 bases outside the gene matches. Per germline, CDR1 MDHEN and CDR2 SYDVKM. This CDR3 has 19 residues. CDR3 loop: CASAPLTTGTGGIFTPLHF. The CDR3 DNA is TGTGCCAGCGCCCCACTAACCACCGGGACAGGGGGCATATTTACACCCCTCCACTTT.

The rearrangement joins TRBV5-8 to TRBJ1-1, with D maybe TRBD1 (6 bases). V was trimmed by 4 bases and J by 3 bases, leaving 16 bases between them. CDR1 and CDR2 from the germline V gene are SGHTS and YDEGEE. The CDR3 totals 15 residues. Written as DNA, the CDR3 is TGTGCCAGCAGCAGAGAACAGGGATTAGACACTGAAGCTTTCTTT. Its protein is CASSREQGLDTEAFF.

V gene TRBV7-2 combines with J gene TRBJ1-4, with a tentative D call TRBD1 (5 bases). V was pared by 5 bases and J by 4 bases, with 14 bases between. CDR1 is SGHTA and CDR2 is FQGNSA in the germline V gene. CDR3 length equals 15 residues. CDR3 nucleotide sequence: TGTGCCAGCAGCCCCGGGTCGACAGATAATGAAAAACTGTTTTTT. It yields the protein CASSPGSTDNEKLFF.

The chain links TRBV5-4 to TRBJ2-2; 7 bases are shared with TRBD2. Germline V CDR1 and CDR2: SGHNT, YYREEE (reference sequence). V dropped 0 bases and J dropped 4; count of bases not matched to a gene: 6. The CDR3 contains 16 residues. The CDR3 is CASSLATSRSTGELFF. CDR3 DNA sequence: TGTGCCAGCAGCTTGGCGACTAGCAGAAGCACCGGGGAGCTGTTTTTT.

This chain links TRBV5-4 with TRBJ1-4; D remains unclear. The V and J ends lost 4 bases and 7 bases respectively, with 17 bases between them. Per germline, CDR1 SGHNT and CDR2 YYREEE (reference sequence). This CDR3 contains 15 residues. The CDR3 here is CASSPDRESGEKLFF. CDR3 coding DNA: TGTGCCAGCAGCCCCGACCGGGAATCAGGTGAAAAACTGTTTTTT.

J is TRBJ1-2 and V is TRBV28; D might be TRBD1 (5 bases). CDR3 length equals 12 residues. The V and J ends lost 4 bases and 5 bases respectively, with 8 bases between them. CDR1 is MDHEN and CDR2 is SYDVKM in the germline V gene. CDR3 loop: CASSSRVYGYTF. Here the CDR3 DNA reads TGTGCCAGCAGTTCCAGGGTTTATGGCTACACCTTC.